The source of this T cell receptor beta chain is a study of CD8 T cells in Susac syndrome. Background on the study: Patients with Susac syndrome had blood drawn and were at that point therapy-naive, on corticosteroids, or on intravenous immunoglobulin alone. Whole-study findings and limits: The CD4+ T cell repertoires from Susac syndrome exhibited no clonal expansion.

TCR beta sequencing was performed on blood CD8+ and CD4+ T cells. With respect to this clonotype: Its target is not known.

RNA, at roughly 0.5 to 1 ug, was reverse transcribed with random hexamers. MiXCR was run by TCRdb on the immunoSEQ multiplex PCR reads, yielding one entry per CDR3 protein. The sample includes around 71,000 distinct CDR3 sequences, 93% of them seen just once. The germline V gene encodes CDR1 MGHRA and CDR2 YSYEKL. The V end was cut by 0 bases, the J end by 9 bases, with 6 bases between. The CDR3 contains 12 residues. The rearrangement joins TRBV4-1 to TRBJ2-1; the D gene is possibly TRBD2 (6 bases). Specimen: CD4+ T cells from PBMCs. The origin of this receptor is a human donor with Susac syndrome. The CDR3 reads CASSQEGGEQFF. In nucleotides, the CDR3 is TGCGCCAGCAGCCAAGAGGGAGGTGAGCAGTTCTTC.